These 20 T cell receptor beta chains were sequenced from one sample in a study of cytomegalovirus exposure and HLA in healthy donors. PCR employed 60 Vbeta and 13 Jbeta primers. Repertoires were generated with immunoSEQ multiplex PCR, while TCRdb's copy carries only in-frame clones and drops some. The table for this sample gives some 120,000 clones. Sequencing was performed on PBMCs. The receptor set was obtained from a man between 18 and 35 years old in good health and CMV-seronegative.

The CDR3 DNA reads as TGTGCCAGCAGCCCAAACAGGGTAGGGAGCAATCAGCCCCAGCATTTT. Translation: CASSPNRVGSNQPQHF. The chain couples TRBV7-9 to TRBJ1-5; possible D gene TRBD1, 6 bases. From germline, CDR1 is SEHNR and CDR2 FQNEAQ (reference sequence). The CDR3 runs 16 residues. V lost 5 bases to trimming and J lost 1 base, with 15 bases between them.

The chain recombines TRBV6-5 with TRBJ1-2; D remains unclear. The CDR3 runs to 15 residues. Germline lookup yields CDR1 MNHEY and CDR2 SVGAGI. Trimming pared 5 bases from V and 0 bases from J, leaving 13 bases between. CDR3 sequence reads: CASSGPGETNYGYTF. The CDR3, as DNA: TGTGCCAGCAGTGGCCCCGGGGAAACTAACTATGGCTACACCTTC.

As regards this clone: Relative to the germline gene, one junction end is altered; a read error may explain this. V usage is TRBV4-1 and J usage is TRBJ1-4; TRBD1 might be the D (5 bases). CDR1 is MGHRA and CDR2 is YSYEKL in the germline V gene. CDR3 size: 12 residues. This chain's CDR3 is CASSQVGGGRTF. The CDR3 DNA is TGCGCCAGCAGCCAAGTGGGGGGAGGGCGCACTTTT.

The chain couples TRBV30 to TRBJ2-5, with 11 nucleotides matching TRBD1. The CDR3 has 15 amino acids. Per the germline V gene, CDR1 is GTSNPN and CDR2 is SVGIG (reference sequence). V was clipped by 3 bases and J by 5 bases; unmatched bases: 8. CDR3 sequence: CAWSHGQGALETQYF. The CDR3 DNA follows: TGTGCCTGGAGCCACGGACAGGGGGCGCTTGAGACCCAGTACTTC.

This rearrangement joins TRBV7-2 to TRBJ1-2; 7 positions match TRBD1. The germline V gene encodes CDR1 SGHTA and CDR2 FQGNSA. The CDR3 totals 15 residues. Unmatched junction bases numbered 11, after V lost 3 bases and J lost 7 bases. CDR3 residues: CASSFQGVRTAGYTF. CDR3 nucleotides: TGTGCCAGCAGCTTCCAGGGGGTGCGGACCGCTGGCTACACCTTC.

This rearrangement joins TRBV7-7 to TRBJ2-3; 8 bases align to TRBD2. Germline V gives CDR1 SSHAT, CDR2 FNYEAQ (reference sequence). The J segment lost 2 bases and the V segment lost 5 bases, leaving 9 bases of the junction unmatched. There are 16 residues in the CDR3. CDR3: CASSPQLAGITDTQYF. For the CDR3, the DNA is TGTGCCAGCAGCCCTCAGTTAGCGGGAATCACAGATACGCAGTATTTT.

This rearrangement joins TRBV7-2 to TRBJ1-4; D gene unclear. The CDR3 is 13 residues long. Trimming took off 4 bases at V and 5 bases at J, with 8 bases between the two ends. Germline V gives CDR1 SGHTA, CDR2 FQGNSA. CDR3: CASSSRWNEKLFF. The CDR3, as DNA: TGTGCCAGCAGCTCCAGATGGAATGAAAAACTGTTTTTT.

This chain connects TRBV5-6 to TRBJ1-5, with D unclear. Trimming pared 0 bases from V and 4 bases from J, leaving 2 bases between. From germline, CDR1 is SGHDT and CDR2 YYEEEE. The CDR3 consists of 12 residues. This chain's CDR3 is CASSLANQPQHF. DNA for the CDR3: TGTGCCAGCAGCTTGGCAAATCAGCCCCAGCATTTT.

V and J are TRBV28 and TRBJ1-1; a weak D match, TRBD1 (5 bases). The germline V and J ends were trimmed by 1 base and 4 bases, with 19 bases remaining between them. CDR1 and CDR2 (germline): MDHEN, SYDVKM. The length of the CDR3 is 17 residues. The CDR3 DNA reads TGTGCCAGCAGTTTATTGACATTTTCCGGGGGGGTCACTGAAGCTTTCTTT. It specifies CASSLLTFSGGVTEAFF.

The chain links TRBV2 to TRBJ1-1; 8 bases are a match to TRBD1. CDR3 size: 13 residues. Germline V gene sequence: CDR1 SNHLY, CDR2 FYNNEI. V was pared by 11 bases and J by 2 bases, with 7 bases of the junction left unmatched. CDR3 sequence: CAGQGQINTEAFF. The CDR3 bases are TGTGCCGGACAGGGACAGATCAACACTGAAGCTTTCTTT.

The chain carries TRBV10-3 and TRBJ1-5, with 7 positions matching TRBD1. The CDR3 runs 13 residues. Germline lookup yields CDR1 ENHRY and CDR2 SYGVKD. With V trimmed by 8 bases and J by 4 bases, 5 bases remained unmatched. The DNA for the CDR3 is TGTGCCATCGGGGGGACAGAAAATCAGCCCCAGCATTTT. Translating gives CAIGGTENQPQHF.

CDR3 nucleotides: TGTGCCAGCTCACCCGGGAGTTATCAGCCCCAGCATTTT. It yields the protein CASSPGSYQPQHF. The chain links TRBV18 to TRBJ1-5, with D unresolved. The CDR3 sequence is 13 residues long. In germline, CDR1 is KGHSH, CDR2 LQKENI. The V end lost 3 bases, the J end lost 5 bases, and 8 bases lay between the germline ends.

The V and J genes are TRBV19 and TRBJ1-2; no reliable D call. V was pared by 3 bases and J by 0 bases, with 14 bases between. The CDR3 totals 16 residues. Germline CDR1 LNHDA, CDR2 SQIVND (reference sequence). The CDR3 sequence: CASSIKERAANYGYTF. The CDR3 region has the DNA TGTGCCAGTAGTATCAAAGAGAGGGCCGCTAACTATGGCTACACCTTC.

CDR3 coding DNA: TGTGCCAGCAGCTTAGTAGCGGGAGGCACTTACGAGCAGTACTTC. As protein: CASSLVAGGTYEQYF. The V gene is TRBV7-2, the J gene TRBJ2-7, with 10 bases lining up with TRBD2. There are 15 residues in the CDR3. V was clipped by 1 base and J by 4 bases; unmatched bases: 4. CDR1 is SGHTA and CDR2 is FQGNSA in the germline V gene.

The V call is TRBV5-6, the J call TRBJ2-1; 10 bases are a match to TRBD1. Germline V CDR1 and CDR2: SGHDT, YYEEEE. The CDR3 is made up of 16 amino acids. Losses at the gene ends were 0 bases for V and 3 bases for J; bases not matched to a gene: 3. The CDR3 loop is CASSLVGTGVYNEQFF. CDR3 DNA sequence: TGTGCCAGCAGCTTGGTCGGGACAGGGGTCTACAATGAGCAGTTCTTC.

The chain uses TRBV19 and TRBJ2-7; 13 bases are a match to TRBD2. Germline CDR1 LNHDA, CDR2 SQIVND (reference sequence). V lost 0 bases to trimming and J lost 7 bases; unmatched junction nucleotides: 18. There are 20 residues in the CDR3. The CDR3 DNA reads TGTGCCAGTAGTATAGATAAGCACAGGGACGGACTAGCGGGAGCGTGGGAGCAGTACTTC. Translating it yields CASSIDKHRDGLAGAWEQYF. Based on the CDR3 plus reference TRBV19 and TRBJ2-7, the full variable domain is DGGITQSPKYLFRKEGQNVTLSCEQNLNHDAMYWYRQDPGQGLRLIYYSQIVNDFQKGDIAEGYSVSREKKESFPLTVTSAQKNPTAFYLCASSIDKHRDGLAGAWEQYFGPGTRLTVT.

The genes are TRBV9 and TRBJ1-4; D uncertain. Germline V gene sequence: CDR1 SGDLS, CDR2 YYNGEE. V lost 4 bases and J lost 4, with 14 bases in between. CDR3 length: 15 residues. The CDR3 loop is CASSPRRAGNEKLFF. The CDR3 bases are TGTGCCAGCAGCCCGCGGAGGGCGGGTAATGAAAAACTGTTTTTT. The variable domain in full, with the rest retrieved from reference TRBV9 and TRBJ1-4, is DSGVTQTPKHLITATGQRVTLRCSPRSGDLSVYWYQQSLDQGLQFLIQYYNGEERAKGNILERFSAQQFPDLHSELNLSSLELGDSALYFCASSPRRAGNEKLFFGSGTQLSVL.

The chain has TRBV30 and TRBJ2-7, with 9 bases matching TRBD1. Trimming removed 8 bases from V and 5 bases from J; junction bases left unmatched: 16. The CDR3 runs 15 residues. Germline V gene lookup returns CDR1 GTSNPN and CDR2 SVGIG (reference sequence). CDR3 protein: CAGMSFGQGRHEQYF. The CDR3 region has the DNA TGTGCCGGGATGAGCTTCGGACAGGGGAGACACGAGCAGTACTTC.

This chain connects TRBV6-1 to TRBJ2-7; D gene uncertain. Trimming shortened V by 8 bases and J by 5 bases, and 16 bases separated the two germline ends. The CDR3 extends over 13 amino acids. Germline-derived CDR1 and CDR2 are MNHNS and SASEGT. The CDR3 here is CASGGTGPHEQYF. The DNA of the CDR3 is TGTGCCAGCGGCGGAACCGGTCCCCACGAGCAGTACTTC.

DNA of the CDR3: TGCAGCGTTGGTACTAGCGGGATCTCCTACGAGCAGTACTTC. Translated: CSVGTSGISYEQYF. The rearrangement joins TRBV29-1 to TRBJ2-7, with TRBD2 identical over 10 bases. V shed 4 bases, J shed 0 bases, and the junction held 3 bases outside the gene matches. CDR1 and CDR2 from the germline V gene are SQVTM and ANQGSEA. The CDR3 spans 14 residues.